This is a list of T cell receptor beta chains from one sample in a study of T-cell reconstitution after alpha-beta-depleted transplantation in children. TCRdb independently ran MiXCR on the PCR reads; one entry per CDR3 protein. The repertoire consists of some 840,000 distinct CDR3 sequences, with 16% occurring once and the leading ten covering around 5.3%. This specimen consisted of PBMCs, mostly from graft donor cells, obtained 360 days after TCRalphabeta/CD19-depleted stem cell transplant. These receptors were obtained from a male patient aged 5 to 17 who had a stem cell transplant for acute lymphoblastic leukemia, so the T cells may come from the graft donor. CDR3s include the opening cysteine and the closing phenylalanine or tryptophan. A D gene is named only where the DNA matches it firmly. A clone size is listed for some rows: how often the clone was seen (once, few, many), or a class if it is expanded.

D gene: TRBD1; J gene: TRBJ1-1; clone size: .; V gene: TRBV5-1; CDR3 DNA: TGCGCCAGCAGCTTGGAAGGGACAGTATGGGGCACTGAAGCTTTCTTT; CDR3 protein: CASSLEGTVWGTEAFF
D gene: .; J gene: TRBJ1-1; clone size: .; V gene: TRBV5-1; CDR3 DNA: TGCGCCAGCAGCCGGGGACGTGACACTGAAGCTTTCTTT; CDR3 protein: CASSRGRDTEAFF
D gene: TRBD2; J gene: TRBJ2-2; clone size: few; V gene: TRBV11-1; CDR3 DNA: TGTGCCAGCAGCCCAAGACTAGCGGGAGCCCAAGGACGAGGCACCGGGGAGCTGTTTTTT; CDR3 protein: CASSPRLAGAQGRGTGELFF
D gene: .; J gene: TRBJ2-3; clone size: few; V gene: TRBV11-2; CDR3 DNA: TGTGCCAGCAGCTCGCCACCCAACTATGACACAGATACGCAGTATTTT; CDR3 protein: CASSSPPNYDTDTQYF
D gene: .; J gene: TRBJ2-1; clone size: .; V gene: TRBV14; CDR3 DNA: TGTGCCAGCAGGGGTCTAACGCCCTACAATGAGCAGTTCTTC; CDR3 protein: CASRGLTPYNEQFF
D gene: .; J gene: TRBJ1-2; clone size: few; V gene: TRBV20-1; CDR3 DNA: TGCAGTGCTAGATCCATGATTTGGGGGTTAAACTATGGCTACACCTTC; CDR3 protein: CSARSMIWGLNYGYTF
D gene: .; J gene: TRBJ2-3; clone size: .; V gene: TRBV6-1; CDR3 DNA: TGTGCCAGCACTACGTCTGGAGCCGGGAGAGGGAAGGTTACGCAGTATTTT; CDR3 protein: CASTTSGAGRGKVTQYF
D gene: TRBD1; J gene: TRBJ1-1; clone size: many; V gene: TRBV7-2; CDR3 DNA: TGTGCCAGCAGCTTAGTACCAGGGGGCAACACTGAAGCTTTCTTT; CDR3 protein: CASSLVPGGNTEAFF
D gene: TRBD2; J gene: TRBJ2-7; clone size: few; V gene: TRBV5-1; CDR3 DNA: TGCGCCAGCAGCTTGTTAACTAGCGGGAGGGAGCAGTACTTC; CDR3 protein: CASSLLTSGREQYF
D gene: TRBD2; J gene: TRBJ2-3; clone size: few; V gene: TRBV5-1; CDR3 DNA: TGCGCCAGCAGCGAGACTGGACTAGCGGGAGGGGGGGATACGCAGTATTTT; CDR3 protein: CASSETGLAGGGDTQYF
D gene: TRBD2; J gene: TRBJ2-1; clone size: many; V gene: TRBV27; CDR3 DNA: TGTGCCAGCAGTTTAACGACTAGCGGGAGGGCTTTGGCTGAGCAGTTCTTC; CDR3 protein: CASSLTTSGRALAEQFF
D gene: .; J gene: TRBJ1-1; clone size: many; V gene: TRBV4-1; CDR3 DNA: TGCGCCAGCAGCTACCAGACAGGGAACACTGAAGCTTTCTTT; CDR3 protein: CASSYQTGNTEAFF
D gene: TRBD2; J gene: TRBJ2-1; clone size: few; V gene: TRBV24-1; CDR3 DNA: TGTGCCACCAGTGATTTTACTAGCGGGGGAAACAATGAGCAGTTCTTC; CDR3 protein: CATSDFTSGGNNEQFF
D gene: .; J gene: TRBJ2-1; clone size: few; V gene: TRBV12-3/TRBV12-4; CDR3 DNA: TGTGCCAGCAGTTTAGTAACTAGCTTGGGTGAGCAGTTCTTC; CDR3 protein: CASSLVTSLGEQFF
D gene: TRBD2; J gene: TRBJ2-3; clone size: many; V gene: TRBV12-3/TRBV12-4; CDR3 DNA: TGTGCCAGCAGTTTAAGGGGACATGTGGCGGGAGGAGGAGATACGCAGTATTTT; CDR3 protein: CASSLRGHVAGGGDTQYF
D gene: TRBD2; J gene: TRBJ2-5; clone size: once; V gene: TRBV20-1; CDR3 DNA: TGCAGTGCTAGAGATGGGGCTAGCGGGATTAGGCGCGGAGAGACCCAGTACTTC; CDR3 protein: CSARDGASGIRRGETQYF
D gene: .; J gene: TRBJ2-1; clone size: few; V gene: TRBV29-1; CDR3 DNA: TGCAGCGTTGAAAACGTTCATGAGCAGTTCTTC; CDR3 protein: CSVENVHEQFF
D gene: .; J gene: TRBJ1-5; clone size: few; V gene: TRBV4-1; CDR3 DNA: TGCGCCAGCAGCCTTGACCAGGGGCCGCAGCCCCAGCATTTT; CDR3 protein: CASSLDQGPQPQHF
D gene: .; J gene: TRBJ1-5; clone size: few; V gene: TRBV9; CDR3 DNA: TGTGCCAGCAGCGTAGCGGGCAATCCATCCCGCGATCAGCCCCAGCATTTT; CDR3 protein: CASSVAGNPSRDQPQHF
D gene: TRBD2; J gene: TRBJ2-7; clone size: few; V gene: TRBV7-2; CDR3 DNA: TGTGCCAGCAGCTTAGCCCCTGGACTAGCGGTTTACGAGCAGTACTTC; CDR3 protein: CASSLAPGLAVYEQYF
D gene: .; J gene: TRBJ2-7; clone size: many; V gene: TRBV20-1; CDR3 DNA: TGCAGTGCTAGAGATCCTGGGCAGGGAACCTACGAGCAGTACTTC; CDR3 protein: CSARDPGQGTYEQYF
D gene: .; J gene: TRBJ2-1; clone size: .; V gene: TRBV3-1; CDR3 DNA: TGTGCCAGCAGCCAACAAGAACGTAGGGCTTACAATGAGCAGTTCTTC; CDR3 protein: CASSQQERRAYNEQFF
D gene: .; J gene: TRBJ2-3; clone size: few; V gene: TRBV7-9; CDR3 DNA: TGTGCCAGCAGCTTATACCGTTCATCGGAAGGAGATACGCAGTATTTT; CDR3 protein: CASSLYRSSEGDTQYF
D gene: .; J gene: TRBJ1-2; clone size: few; V gene: TRBV11-2; CDR3 DNA: TGTGCCAGCAGCTTTAATCCGGAAGTAATATCTAACTATGGCTACACCTTC; CDR3 protein: CASSFNPEVISNYGYTF